The present TCR beta chain was sequenced within a study of blood T cells in healthy people across ages. As regards this clonotype: A much larger clonotype is one base distant, so this may be a read error.

A sample-barcoded 5' primer and a J-beta primer mix were used in a second PCR of roughly 7 to 11 cycles. TCRdb re-derived calls from the 5' RACE reads in MiXCR, one entry per CDR3 protein. This table holds hundreds of thousands of distinct CDR3 sequences, roughly two fifths found once. The germline V gene has CDR1 MDHEN and CDR2 SYDVKM. The CDR3 is made up of 11 amino acids. The V and J ends lost 11 bases and 4 bases respectively, with 9 bases between them. The V gene is TRBV28, the J gene TRBJ2-1; D is unresolved. The clonotype was recovered from an elderly man in good health. Sequenced material: blood. As DNA, the CDR3 is TGTGCCGCCATACAGTACAATGAGCAGTTCTTC. It yields the protein CAAIQYNEQFF.